This T cell receptor beta chain was found in a study of vaccination and CD4 T cells after COVID-19. On the study more broadly: Six men and four women formed the convalescents, two being Hispanic. As a positive control, some control cultures were given a CEFX pool, while others were given an HIV-1 Nef pool or no peptide.

The treatment denotes: 10-day PBMC culture with coronavirus spike peptide pools or control peptides (ViraFEST assay). PBMCs, plated at roughly 2 million per well, were grown in the presence of roughly 9.5 IU/ml IL-2 and 9 to 10 ug/ml peptide pools. A note on this clonotype: Antigen unknown.

With the Oncomine TCR Beta short-read assay, DNA from cultured CD4+ T cells was sequenced. Once CD4+ T cells had been cultured, genomic DNA was extracted from them. TCRdb passed the PCR reads through MiXCR, listing each CDR3 protein once. Seen here are some 15,000 distinct CDR3 sequences, about 77% observed once, and the top ten hold 9.6%. This CDR3 has 15 residues. Germline CDR1 is SGHDT and CDR2 is YYEEEE. Trimming took 4 bases from V and 0 from J, leaving 11 bases between them. This receptor was identified in a human donor who received a COVID-19 vaccine. Sequenced material: CD4+ T cells from blood, cultured in vitro, taken after SARS-CoV-2 vaccination. The J gene is TRBJ1-5, the V gene TRBV5-6, with D perhaps matching TRBD1 (5 bases). In DNA form, the CDR3 reads TGTGCCAGCAGCAGGACACTATATAGCAATCAGCCCCAGCATTTT. As protein: CASSRTLYSNQPQHF.